The 14 T cell receptor beta chains below come from one sample, sequenced in a study of blood T cell repertoires in COVID-19. Produced via immunoSEQ multiplex PCR; TCRdb's table is partial and in-frame only. The sample records under 300,000 clones, 85% to 90% being singletons. The sequenced material came from peripheral blood. Receptor source: a woman in her forties who had recovered from COVID-19.

The chain couples TRBV7-3 to TRBJ2-2; 7 bases match TRBD2. The germline CDR1 and CDR2 sequences are SGHTA and FQGTGA. The CDR3 contains 16 residues. Losses at the gene ends were 5 bases for V and 6 bases for J; bases not matched to a gene: 12. DNA for the CDR3: TGTGCCAGCAGCCCCCCAACGGCGGGAGCCCCCGGGGAGCTGTTTTTT. It is translated as CASSPPTAGAPGELFF.

The chain links TRBV11-3 to TRBJ2-2; TRBD2 is a possible D gene (6 bases). The CDR3 is 13 residues long. The V and J ends lost 5 bases and 6 bases respectively, with 10 bases between them. The germline V gene encodes CDR1 SGHNT and CDR2 YENEEA. CDR3 residues: CASSPRDPGELFF. CDR3 DNA sequence: TGTGCCAGCAGCCCGCGGGACCCCGGGGAGCTGTTTTTT.

V gene TRBV6-1 combines with J gene TRBJ2-5; tentatively, D is TRBD2 (6 bases). This CDR3 has 14 amino acids. Between the trimmed V and J ends, which lost 2 bases and 4 bases, there was a span of 11 bases. Germline V CDR1 and CDR2: MNHNS, SASEGT. The CDR3, as DNA: TGTGCCAGCAGTGAATCCGGGGGTCGAGAGACCCAGTACTTC. This encodes CASSESGGRETQYF.

This clone was detected a few times. The V and J genes are TRBV19 and TRBJ1-5; 8 bases are shared with TRBD1. Unmatched junction bases numbered 7, after V lost 5 bases and J lost 7 bases. The length of the CDR3 is 14 residues. Germline V gene sequence: CDR1 LNHDA, CDR2 SQIVND (reference sequence). Here the CDR3 DNA reads TGTGCCAGTAGTCCAGGACAGGGCAGACAGCCCCAGCATTTT. Translated, it gives CASSPGQGRQPQHF.

This chain connects TRBV10-1 to TRBJ2-7; D remains unclear. Trimming cost V 6 bases and J 2 bases, with 5 bases left between them. Per germline, CDR1 WNHNN and CDR2 SYGVQD (reference sequence). The CDR3 totals 11 residues. CDR3 sequence reads: CASRATYEQYV. DNA for the CDR3: TGCGCCAGCAGGGCCACCTACGAGCAGTACGTC.

V is TRBV30 and J is TRBJ1-3; perhaps TRBD1 as D (5 bases). Germline lookup yields CDR1 GTSNPN and CDR2 SVGIG (reference sequence). V was cut by 3 bases and J by 4 bases, with 13 bases left in between. This CDR3 spans 14 amino acids. DNA of the CDR3: TGTGCCTGGAGCATACTTGCAGGGGGAAACACCATATATTTT. Encoded protein: CAWSILAGGNTIYF.

This chain uses TRBV19 with TRBJ2-1, with D perhaps matching TRBD2 (5 bases). This CDR3 is 16 amino acids long. V was trimmed by 8 bases and J by 1 base, leaving 18 bases between them. In germline, CDR1 is LNHDA, CDR2 SQIVND (reference sequence). This CDR3 reads CASATQDSPSYNEQFF. The CDR3 DNA reads as TGTGCCAGTGCGACTCAGGACTCACCATCCTACAATGAGCAGTTCTTC.

The chain combines TRBV5-1 with TRBJ1-2, with D uncertain. CDR3 length: 15 amino acids. Trimming pared 1 base from V and 4 bases from J, leaving 14 bases between. Germline V lookup: CDR1 SGHRS, CDR2 YFSETQ. CDR3 sequence: CASSLLAGSTYGYTF. For the CDR3, the DNA is TGCGCCAGCAGCTTGTTGGCAGGTTCCACCTATGGCTACACCTTC.

This clone was found once. The chain links TRBV15 to TRBJ1-6; TRBD1 matches at 8 bases. The junction had 8 bases not matched to a gene; V was cut back by 3 bases and J by 7 bases. The CDR3 runs to 16 residues. Per the germline V gene, CDR1 is LNHNV and CDR2 is YYDKDF (reference sequence). The CDR3 DNA sequence: TGTGCCACCAGCAGCGGTGACAGGGGTAGCAATTCACCCCTCCACTTT. It codes for CATSSGDRGSNSPLHF.

The chain couples TRBV4-1 to TRBJ2-1, with 8 bases lining up with TRBD1. The junction had 8 bases not matched to a gene; V was cut back by 2 bases and J by 2 bases. Germline CDR1 is MGHRA and CDR2 is YSYEKL. The CDR3 runs 17 residues. The CDR3 DNA reads as TGCGCCAGCAGCCAACCAGACAGGGGCGGCACCTACAATGAGCAGTTCTTC. Protein: CASSQPDRGGTYNEQFF.

This clone was seen a few times. The chain combines TRBV27 with TRBJ2-7; D is perhaps TRBD1 (6 bases). CDR1 and CDR2 (germline): MNHEY, SMNVEV (reference sequence). Trimming removed 4 bases from V and 4 bases from J, with 14 bases in between. The CDR3 length is 14 residues. In nucleotides, the CDR3 is TGTGCCAGCAGTTGGGGCAGGGGTGGGTACGAGCAGTACTTC. It encodes CASSWGRGGYEQYF.

V gene TRBV4-3 combines with J gene TRBJ1-2; D unclear. Between the trimmed V and J ends, which lost 0 bases and 0 bases, there was a span of 8 bases. The germline gives CDR1 LGHNA, CDR2 YSLEER. The CDR3 length is 15 residues. The CDR3 coding sequence is TGCGCCAGCAGCCAAGATCGGCGGGCTAACTATGGCTACACCTTC. Translating gives CASSQDRRANYGYTF.

This chain uses TRBV30 with TRBJ2-1; a weak D match, TRBD2 (6 bases). The V gene's germline CDR1 is GTSNPN and CDR2 SVGIG (reference sequence). This CDR3 region has 15 residues. V shed 3 bases and J shed 6 bases, with 18 bases lying between them. The CDR3 nucleotides are TGTGCCTGGAGGGTCCCGCGGGGAAGCCGCAATGAGCAGTTCTTC. Translated, it gives CAWRVPRGSRNEQFF.

The chain couples TRBV6-5 to TRBJ1-6; no clear D. The CDR3 covers 14 residues. Germline V CDR1 and CDR2: MNHEY, SVGAGI. Trimming left V 6 bases short and J 7 bases short, with 13 bases between. The CDR3 loop reads CASRPGIQNSPLHF. The CDR3 nucleotides read TGTGCCAGCAGACCCGGGATTCAAAATTCACCCCTCCACTTT.